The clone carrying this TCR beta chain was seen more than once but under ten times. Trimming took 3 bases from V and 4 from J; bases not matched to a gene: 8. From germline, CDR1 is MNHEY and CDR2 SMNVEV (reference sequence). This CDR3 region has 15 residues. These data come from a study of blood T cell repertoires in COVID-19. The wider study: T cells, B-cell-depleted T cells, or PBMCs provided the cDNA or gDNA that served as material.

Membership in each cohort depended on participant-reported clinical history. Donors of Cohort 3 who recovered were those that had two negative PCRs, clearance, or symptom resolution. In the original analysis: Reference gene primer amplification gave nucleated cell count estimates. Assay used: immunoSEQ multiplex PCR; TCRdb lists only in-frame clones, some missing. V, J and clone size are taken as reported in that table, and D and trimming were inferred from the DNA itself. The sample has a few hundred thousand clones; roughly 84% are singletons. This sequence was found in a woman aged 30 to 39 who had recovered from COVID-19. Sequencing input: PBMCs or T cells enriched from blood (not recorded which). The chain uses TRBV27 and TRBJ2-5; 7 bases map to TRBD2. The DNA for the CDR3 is TGTGCCAGCAGTTTGTTGGCGGGAGTGGTAGAGACCCAGTACTTC. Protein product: CASSLLAGVVETQYF.